A single sample is the source of the 10 T cell receptor beta chains below, sequenced in a study of shared clonotypes between healthy human individuals. Profiled with immunoSEQ multiplex PCR; TCRdb holds only in-frame clones, not every one. Of about half a million clones listed, around 73% are singletons. Sequencing was performed on PBMCs. The receptors shown here come from a woman between 40 and 50 years old in good health. Some clones in this sample may be carry-over from other donors' samples.

There are a few counts of this clone. The CDR3 coding sequence is TGTGCCAGCAGCTCCATATTGTCCCGGGACAGTCATGAGGGGTCCTACAATGAGCAGTTCTTC. Translating gives CASSSILSRDSHEGSYNEQFF. This chain joins TRBV7-8 and TRBJ2-1, with TRBD1 identical over 7 bases. Germline-derived CDR1 and CDR2 are SGHVS and FQNEAQ. V trimming: 4 bases; J trimming: 1 base; junction bases outside the gene matches: 22. The CDR3 is 21 residues long.

This clone was seen a handful of times. V gene TRBV28 combines with J gene TRBJ2-1; D gene unclear. Trimming took off 4 bases at V and 0 bases at J, with 7 bases between the two ends. CDR1 and CDR2 from the germline V gene are MDHEN and SYDVKM. The CDR3 loop spans 14 amino acids. CDR3 DNA sequence: TGTGCCAGCAGTTGGGTAAACTCCTACAATGAGCAGTTCTTC. Its protein is CASSWVNSYNEQFF. Combining the CDR3 with reference TRBV28 and TRBJ2-1 gives the whole variable domain DVKVTQSSRYLVKRTGEKVFLECVQDMDHENMFWYRQDPGLGLRLIYFSYDVKMKEKGDIPEGYSVSREKKERFSLILESASTNQTSMYLCASSWVNSYNEQFFGPGTRLTVL.

The chain carries TRBV10-2 and TRBJ2-1, with TRBD2 matching 7 bases. The germline V gene encodes CDR1 WSHSY and CDR2 SAAADI. This CDR3 has 14 residues. Trimming removed 6 bases from V and 3 bases from J; junction bases left unmatched: 5. The CDR3 bases are TGCGCCAGCAGCCGGGACTATCTCTACAATGAGCAGTTCTTC. Translated: CASSRDYLYNEQFF.

This clone was detected once. CDR3 in DNA: TGTGCCAGCAGCACTCAATCCTACGAGCAGTACTTC. Its translation: CASSTQSYEQYF. The chain links TRBV21-1 to TRBJ2-7. TRBV21-1 is a pseudogene locus. The CDR3 is 12 amino acids.

The genes are TRBV10-1 and TRBJ1-1; possible D gene TRBD1, 6 bases. Trimming removed 5 bases at V and 7 bases at J, with 14 bases between. Germline CDR1 reads WNHNN; CDR2 reads SYGVQD (reference sequence). There are 13 residues in the CDR3. The CDR3 DNA follows: TGCGCCAGCAGTCCATGGGGGCAGAATGAAGCTTTCTTT. Protein: CASSPWGQNEAFF.

The chain couples TRBV5-1 to TRBJ2-4; D unresolved. The CDR3 runs to 17 residues. Germline values: CDR1 SGHRS, CDR2 YFSETQ. The ends were cut back, 4 bases at V and 1 base at J, with 18 bases in the middle. The CDR3 loop is CASSPIPNLLAKNIQYF. The CDR3 coding sequence is TGCGCCAGCAGCCCTATTCCCAACCTCCTTGCCAAAAACATTCAGTACTTC.

This rearrangement joins TRBV6-5 to TRBJ2-4; D may be TRBD2 (5 bases). The V end was cut by 2 bases, the J end by 3 bases, with 14 bases between. CDR3 size: 16 residues. CDR1 is MNHEY and CDR2 is SVGAGI in the germline V gene. CDR3 bases: TGTGCCAGCAGTTACGCGTCTCTCGGGGTCAAAAACATTCAGTACTTC. Its translation: CASSYASLGVKNIQYF.

With regard to this clone: An end of the junction does not agree with germline; a read error may underlie this. CDR3 amino acids: CASSLLRSENTGELFF. CDR3 nucleotides: TGTGCTAGCAGCTTATTGCGGAGCGAGAACACCGGGGAGCTGTTTTTT. V and J are TRBV7-7 and TRBJ2-2, with D unresolved. Germline loops: CDR1 SSHAT, CDR2 FNYEAQ (reference sequence). CDR3 size: 16 residues.

V gene TRBV7-2 combines with J gene TRBJ1-3, with D possibly TRBD1 on 6 matching bases. Germline V CDR1 and CDR2: SGHTA, FQGNSA. This CDR3 is 15 amino acids long. V was pared by 1 base and J by 4 bases, with 11 bases between. DNA of the CDR3: TGTGCCAGCAGCTTAGGGACAGCCTTCGGAAACACCATATATTTT. Amino acid sequence: CASSLGTAFGNTIYF.

The V call is TRBV18, the J call TRBJ1-1, with unresolved D. V shed 3 bases and J shed 1 base, with 12 bases lying between them. In germline, CDR1 is KGHSH, CDR2 LQKENI. The CDR3 is 15 residues long. The CDR3 sequence: CASSPAEVPNTEAFF. Here the CDR3 DNA reads TGTGCCAGCTCACCCGCTGAGGTCCCGAACACTGAAGCTTTCTTT. Together with reference TRBV18 and TRBJ1-1, the CDR3 gives the full variable domain: NAGVMQNPRHLVRRRGQEARLRCSPMKGHSHVYWYRQLPEEGLKFMVYLQKENIIDESGMPKERFSAEFPKEGPSILRIQQVVRGDSAAYFCASSPAEVPNTEAFFGQGTRLTVV.